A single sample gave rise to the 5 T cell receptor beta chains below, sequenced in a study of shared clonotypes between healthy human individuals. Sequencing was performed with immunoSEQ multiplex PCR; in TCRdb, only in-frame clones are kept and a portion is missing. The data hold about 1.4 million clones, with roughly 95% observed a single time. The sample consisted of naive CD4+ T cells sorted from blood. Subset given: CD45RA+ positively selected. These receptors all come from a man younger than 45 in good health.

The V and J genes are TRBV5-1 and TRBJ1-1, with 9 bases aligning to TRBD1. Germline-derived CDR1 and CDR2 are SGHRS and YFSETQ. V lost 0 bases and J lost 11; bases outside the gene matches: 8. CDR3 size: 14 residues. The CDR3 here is CASSLVGTGTLAFF. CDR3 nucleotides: TGCGCCAGCAGCTTGGTTGGGACAGGGACTTTGGCTTTCTTT.

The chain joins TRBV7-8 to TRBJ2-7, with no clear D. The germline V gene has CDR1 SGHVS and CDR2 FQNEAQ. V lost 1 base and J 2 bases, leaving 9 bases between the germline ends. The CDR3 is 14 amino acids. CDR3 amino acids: CASSLGFRAYEQYF. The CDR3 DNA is TGTGCCAGCAGCTTAGGTTTTAGGGCCTACGAGCAGTACTTC. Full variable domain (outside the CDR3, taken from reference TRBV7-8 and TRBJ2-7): GAGVSQSPRYKVAKRGQDVALRCDPISGHVSLFWYQQALGQGPEFLTYFQNEAQLDKSGLPSDRFFAERPEGSVSTLKIQRTQQEDSAVYLCASSLGFRAYEQYFGPGTRLTVT.

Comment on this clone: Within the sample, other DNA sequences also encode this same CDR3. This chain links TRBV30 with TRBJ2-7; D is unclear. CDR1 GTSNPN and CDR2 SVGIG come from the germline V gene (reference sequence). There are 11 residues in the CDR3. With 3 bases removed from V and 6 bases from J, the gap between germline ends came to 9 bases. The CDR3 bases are TGTGCCTGGAGCGTCTTGTCCGAGCAGTACTTC. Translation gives CAWSVLSEQYF.

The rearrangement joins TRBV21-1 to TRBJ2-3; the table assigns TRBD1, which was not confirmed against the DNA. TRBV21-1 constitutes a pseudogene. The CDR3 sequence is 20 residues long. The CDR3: CASRFQIPIRAQVLGGTQYF. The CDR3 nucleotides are TGTGCCAGCAGATTCCAAATTCCGATCCGAGCACAGGTTCTGGGTGGTACGCAGTATTTT.

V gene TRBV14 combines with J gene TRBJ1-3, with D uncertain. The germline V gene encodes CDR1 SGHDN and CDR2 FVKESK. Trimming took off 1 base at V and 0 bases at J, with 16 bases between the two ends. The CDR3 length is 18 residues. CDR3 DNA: TGTGCCAGCAGCCAAGTTCCCCCAACAGCCTTCTCTGGAAACACCATATATTTT. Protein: CASSQVPPTAFSGNTIYF.